This T cell receptor beta chain was documented in a study of blood T cells in healthy people across ages. Broader study findings: When set beside aged donors, long-lived donors presented more naive CD4+ cells and higher diversity.

Details on this clonotype: What it binds is unknown. An end of the junction does not agree with germline; a read error may underlie this.

For the second PCR, which ran for roughly 6 to 12 cycles, a sample-barcoded 5' primer and a J-beta primer mix were used. TCRdb re-called the 5' RACE reads with MiXCR, one entry per CDR3 protein. This table holds roughly 900,000 distinct CDR3 sequences, about 48% found once. The CDR3 spans 14 residues. Germline CDR1 is MNHEY and CDR2 is SVGAGI. The TCR originated in a man younger than 45 in good health. The sequenced sample consisted of blood. The rearrangement joins TRBV6-5 to TRBJ1-2; weak D call: TRBD1 (5 bases). CDR3 protein: CASSYDGAGYGYIF. The CDR3 coding sequence is TGTGCCAGCAGTTACGACGGGGCAGGCTATGGCTACATCTTC.